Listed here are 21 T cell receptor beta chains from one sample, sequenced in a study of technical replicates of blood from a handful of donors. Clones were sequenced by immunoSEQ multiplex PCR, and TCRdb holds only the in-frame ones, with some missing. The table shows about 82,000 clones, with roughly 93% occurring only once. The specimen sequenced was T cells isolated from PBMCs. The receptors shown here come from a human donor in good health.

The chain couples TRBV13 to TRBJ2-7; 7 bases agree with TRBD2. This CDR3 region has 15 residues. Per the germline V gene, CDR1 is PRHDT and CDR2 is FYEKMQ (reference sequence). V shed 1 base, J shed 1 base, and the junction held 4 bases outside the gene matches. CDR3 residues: CASSLDGGGSYEQYF. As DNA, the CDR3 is TGTGCCAGCAGCTTAGATGGGGGAGGGTCCTACGAGCAGTACTTC.

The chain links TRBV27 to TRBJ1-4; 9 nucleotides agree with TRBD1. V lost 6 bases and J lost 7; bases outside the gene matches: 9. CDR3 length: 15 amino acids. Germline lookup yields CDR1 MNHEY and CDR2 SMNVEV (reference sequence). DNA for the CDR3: TGTGCCAGCAGCCCTTCCCGGGACAGGGTTGAAAAACTGTTTTTT. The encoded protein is CASSPSRDRVEKLFF.

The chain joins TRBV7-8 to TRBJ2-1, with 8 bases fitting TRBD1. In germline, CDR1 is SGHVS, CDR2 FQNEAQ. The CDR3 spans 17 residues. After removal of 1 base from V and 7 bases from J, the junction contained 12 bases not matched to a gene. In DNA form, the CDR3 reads TGTGCCAGCAGCTTAGGTCGCGTGCAGGGGGCTAGGAATGAGCAGTTCTTC. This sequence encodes CASSLGRVQGARNEQFF.

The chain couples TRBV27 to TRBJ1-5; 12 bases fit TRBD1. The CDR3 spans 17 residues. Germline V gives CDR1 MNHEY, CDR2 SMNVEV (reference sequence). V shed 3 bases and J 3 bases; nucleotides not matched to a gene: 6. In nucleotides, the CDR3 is TGTGCCAGCAGTTTTTTTGGGACAGGGGGCCTCAATCAGCCCCAGCATTTT. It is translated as CASSFFGTGGLNQPQHF.

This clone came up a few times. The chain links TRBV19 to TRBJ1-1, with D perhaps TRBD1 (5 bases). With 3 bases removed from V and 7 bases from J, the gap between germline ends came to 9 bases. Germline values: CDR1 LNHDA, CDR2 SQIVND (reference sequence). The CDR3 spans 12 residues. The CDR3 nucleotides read TGTGCCAGTAGTATCCGACAGTTTGAAGCTTTCTTT. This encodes CASSIRQFEAFF. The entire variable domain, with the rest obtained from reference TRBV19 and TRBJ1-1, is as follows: DGGITQSPKYLFRKEGQNVTLSCEQNLNHDAMYWYRQDPGQGLRLIYYSQIVNDFQKGDIAEGYSVSREKKESFPLTVTSAQKNPTAFYLCASSIRQFEAFFGQGTRLTVV.

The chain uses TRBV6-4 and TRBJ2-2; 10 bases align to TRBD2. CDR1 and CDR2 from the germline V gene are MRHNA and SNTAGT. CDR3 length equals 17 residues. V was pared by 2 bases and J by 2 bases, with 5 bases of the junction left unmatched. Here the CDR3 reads CASSDRQREGNTGELFF. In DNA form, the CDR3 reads TGTGCCAGCAGTGACAGACAGCGGGAGGGAAACACCGGGGAGCTGTTTTTT.

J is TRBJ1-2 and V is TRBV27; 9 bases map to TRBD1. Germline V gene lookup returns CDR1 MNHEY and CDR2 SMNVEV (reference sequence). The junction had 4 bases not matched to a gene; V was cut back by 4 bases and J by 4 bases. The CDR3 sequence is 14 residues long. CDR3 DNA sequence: TGTGCCAGCAGTTGGGGACAGGGAGGCTATGGCTACACCTTC. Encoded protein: CASSWGQGGYGYTF.

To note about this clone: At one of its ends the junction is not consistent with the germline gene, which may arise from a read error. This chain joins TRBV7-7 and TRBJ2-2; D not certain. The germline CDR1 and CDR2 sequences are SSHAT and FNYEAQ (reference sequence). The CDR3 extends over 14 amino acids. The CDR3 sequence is CASSLSQATGELFF. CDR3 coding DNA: TGTGCTAGCAGCTTAAGCCAGGCCACCGGGGAGCTGTTTTTT.

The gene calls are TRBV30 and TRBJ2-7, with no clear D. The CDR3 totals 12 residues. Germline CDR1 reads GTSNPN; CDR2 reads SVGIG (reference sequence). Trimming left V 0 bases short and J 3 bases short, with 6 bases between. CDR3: CAWSVRFYEQYF. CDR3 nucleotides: TGTGCCTGGAGTGTGAGGTTCTACGAGCAGTACTTC.

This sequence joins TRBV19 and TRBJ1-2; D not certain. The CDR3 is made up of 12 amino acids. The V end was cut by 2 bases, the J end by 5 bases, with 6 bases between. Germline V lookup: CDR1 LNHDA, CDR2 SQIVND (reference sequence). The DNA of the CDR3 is TGTGCCAGTAGTATAACAGAATATGGCTACACCTTC. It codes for CASSITEYGYTF. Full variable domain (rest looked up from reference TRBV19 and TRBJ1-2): DGGITQSPKYLFRKEGQNVTLSCEQNLNHDAMYWYRQDPGQGLRLIYYSQIVNDFQKGDIAEGYSVSREKKESFPLTVTSAQKNPTAFYLCASSITEYGYTFGSGTRLTVV.

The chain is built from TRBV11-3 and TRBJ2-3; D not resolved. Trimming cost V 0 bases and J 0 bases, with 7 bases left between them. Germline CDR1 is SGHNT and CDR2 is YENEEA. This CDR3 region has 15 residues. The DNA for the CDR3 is TGTGCCAGCAGCTTAGAGCGGTCTAGCACAGATACGCAGTATTTT. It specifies CASSLERSSTDTQYF.

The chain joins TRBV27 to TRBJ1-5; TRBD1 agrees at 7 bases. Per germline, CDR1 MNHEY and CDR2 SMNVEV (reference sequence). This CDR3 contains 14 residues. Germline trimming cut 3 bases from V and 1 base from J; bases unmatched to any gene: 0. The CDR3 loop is CASSLTGSNQPQHF. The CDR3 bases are TGTGCCAGCAGTTTGACAGGGAGCAATCAGCCCCAGCATTTT.

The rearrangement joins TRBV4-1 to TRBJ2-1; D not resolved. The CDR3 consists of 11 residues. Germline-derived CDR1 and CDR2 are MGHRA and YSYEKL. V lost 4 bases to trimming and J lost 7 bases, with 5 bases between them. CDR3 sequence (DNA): TGCGCCAGCAGCCTCGGTAATGAGCAGTTCTTC. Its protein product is CASSLGNEQFF.

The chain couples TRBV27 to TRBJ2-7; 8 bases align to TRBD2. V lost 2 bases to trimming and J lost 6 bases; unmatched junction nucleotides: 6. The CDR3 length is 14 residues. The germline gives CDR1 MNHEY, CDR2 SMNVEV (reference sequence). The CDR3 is CASSLGAGASEQYF. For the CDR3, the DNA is TGTGCCAGCAGTTTAGGAGCGGGAGCATCCGAGCAGTACTTC.

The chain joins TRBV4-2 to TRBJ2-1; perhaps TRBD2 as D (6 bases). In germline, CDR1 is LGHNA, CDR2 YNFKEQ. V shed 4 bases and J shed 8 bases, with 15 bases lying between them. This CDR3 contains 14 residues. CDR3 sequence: CASSPGTGTYEQFF. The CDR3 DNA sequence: TGTGCCAGCAGCCCCGGGACTGGTACCTATGAGCAGTTCTTC.

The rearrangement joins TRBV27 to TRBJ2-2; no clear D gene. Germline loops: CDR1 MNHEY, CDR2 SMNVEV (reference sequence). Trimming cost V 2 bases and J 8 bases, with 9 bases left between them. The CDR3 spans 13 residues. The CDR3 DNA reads TGTGCCAGCAGTTTACCTAGATATGGGGAGCTGTTTTTT. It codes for CASSLPRYGELFF.

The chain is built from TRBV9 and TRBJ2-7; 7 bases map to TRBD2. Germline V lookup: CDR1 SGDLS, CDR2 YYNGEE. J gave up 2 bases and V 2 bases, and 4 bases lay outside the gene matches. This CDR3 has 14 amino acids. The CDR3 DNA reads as TGTGCCAGCAGCGTGGGCGGGAGTACCTACGAGCAGTACTTC. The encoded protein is CASSVGGSTYEQYF. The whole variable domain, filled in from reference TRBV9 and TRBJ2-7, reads DSGVTQTPKHLITATGQRVTLRCSPRSGDLSVYWYQQSLDQGLQFLIQYYNGEERAKGNILERFSAQQFPDLHSELNLSSLELGDSALYFCASSVGGSTYEQYFGPGTRLTVT.

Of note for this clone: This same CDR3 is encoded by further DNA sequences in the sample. CDR3 protein: CASSVGTGSSYEQYF. The CDR3 DNA reads TGTGCCAGCAGCGTAGGGACAGGGAGCTCCTACGAGCAGTACTTC. The chain combines TRBV9 with TRBJ2-7, with 8 nucleotides matching TRBD1. With V trimmed by 0 bases and J by 0 bases, 2 bases remained unmatched. From germline, CDR1 is SGDLS and CDR2 YYNGEE. This CDR3 is 15 amino acids long.

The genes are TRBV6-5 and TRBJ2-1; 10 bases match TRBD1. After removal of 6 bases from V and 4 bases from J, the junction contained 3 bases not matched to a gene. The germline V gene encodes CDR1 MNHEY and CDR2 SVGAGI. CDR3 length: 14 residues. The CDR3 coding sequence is TGTGCCAGCAGGACAGGGGGCGAGTACAATGAGCAGTTCTTC. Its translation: CASRTGGEYNEQFF.

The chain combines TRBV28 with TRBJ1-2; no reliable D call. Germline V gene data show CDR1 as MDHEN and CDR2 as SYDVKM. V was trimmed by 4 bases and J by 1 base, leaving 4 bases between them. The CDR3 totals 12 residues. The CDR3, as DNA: TGTGCCAGCAGTTACAATAACTATGGCTACACCTTC. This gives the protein CASSYNNYGYTF.

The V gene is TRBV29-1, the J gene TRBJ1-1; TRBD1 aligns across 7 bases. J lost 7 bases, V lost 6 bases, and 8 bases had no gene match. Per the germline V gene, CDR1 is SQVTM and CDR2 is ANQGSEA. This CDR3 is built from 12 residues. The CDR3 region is CSVSDREDEAFF. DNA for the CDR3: TGCAGCGTCTCAGACAGGGAGGATGAAGCTTTCTTT.